A selection of T cell receptor beta chains follows, all from one sample in a study of memory CD4+ T cells and cytomegalovirus serostatus. TCRdb's copy holds only in-frame clones and misses some; the assay was immunoSEQ multiplex PCR. This sample carries about 41,000 clones, more than 75% of them seen once, and the ten largest clones take around 0.72%. The specimen sequenced was memory CD4+ T cells from blood. The origin of the receptors is an adult in good health and CMV-seronegative. Both conserved end residues are part of each CDR3. Fields, in order: clone size, CDR3 length, V gene, J gene, D gene, CDR3 protein, CDR3 DNA. A D gene is named only where the DNA matches it firmly. Expanded clones get a size class; other rows say once, few or many, or leave the size out.

once,16,TRBV30,TRBJ2-5,TRBD2,CAWSKGLAGGVETQYF,TGTGCCTGGAGTAAAGGATTAGCGGGGGGCGTTGAGACCCAGTACTTC
.,13,TRBV7-3,TRBJ2-5,.,CASSSTHQETQYF,TGTGCCAGCAGCTCAACCCACCAAGAGACCCAGTACTTC
.,15,TRBV9,TRBJ2-5,.,CASSLGQREGETQYF,TGTGCCAGCAGCCTCGGACAGAGGGAGGGAGAGACCCAGTACTTC
.,14,TRBV30,TRBJ2-1,TRBD2,CAWSTGGGAFEQFF,TGTGCCTGGAGCACGGGCGGGGGGGCCTTTGAGCAGTTCTTC
.,17,TRBV5-1,TRBJ2-1,TRBD2,CASSSRGTSGSYNEQFF,TGCGCCAGCAGCTCCAGAGGTACTAGCGGCTCCTACAATGAGCAGTTCTTC
.,15,TRBV11-1,TRBJ1-6,.,CASSSEAASGSPLHF,TGTGCCAGCAGCTCCGAGGCTGCGTCGGGATCACCCCTCCACTTT
few,14,TRBV6-5,TRBJ1-2,.,CASSYSMGAYGYTF,TGTGCCAGCAGTTACTCGATGGGGGCTTATGGCTACACCTTC
.,15,TRBV5-1,TRBJ1-6,TRBD1,CASSAGQGVSSPLHF,TGCGCCAGCAGCGCGGGACAGGGAGTAAGTTCACCCCTCCACTTT
.,16,TRBV7-8,TRBJ1-6,.,CASSLGLRAYNSPLHF,TGTGCCAGCAGCTTAGGGTTGCGGGCCTATAATTCACCCCTCCACTTT
.,13,TRBV6-1,TRBJ1-2,.,CASRQTTNYGYTF,TGTGCCAGCAGACAGACGACCAACTATGGCTACACCTTC
.,14,TRBV7-9,TRBJ2-1,.,CASSPWQGGNEQFF,TGTGCCAGCAGCCCCTGGCAGGGGGGTAATGAGCAGTTCTTC
.,15,TRBV9,TRBJ2-2,TRBD2,CASSVGGGATGELFF,TGTGCCAGCAGCGTAGGGGGGGGAGCCACCGGGGAGCTGTTTTTT
once,14,TRBV30,TRBJ1-4,TRBD1,CAWSGQGFNEKLFF,TGTGCCTGGAGCGGACAGGGCTTTAATGAAAAACTGTTTTTT
.,16,TRBV27,TRBJ2-5,.,CASSSQSWDKQETQYF,TGTGCCAGCAGTTCCCAAAGTTGGGACAAGCAAGAGACCCAGTACTTC
few,14,TRBV30,TRBJ1-2,.,CAWSVPPRSSGYTF,TGTGCCTGGAGTGTACCCCCCAGATCATCTGGCTACACCTTC
.,15,TRBV18,TRBJ1-3,TRBD1,CASSQGQGNGNTIYF,TGTGCCAGCTCGCAGGGACAGGGCAATGGAAACACCATATATTTT
.,13,TRBV2,TRBJ1-2,.,CASRPQAGYGYTF,TGTGCCAGCAGACCTCAGGCCGGGTATGGCTACACCTTC
.,13,TRBV5-6,TRBJ2-3,.,CASSFFPGDTQYF,TGTGCCAGCAGCTTTTTCCCCGGGGATACGCAGTATTTT
once,13,TRBV7-2,TRBJ2-7,.,CASSSGPPYEQYF,TGTGCCAGCAGCAGTGGACCGCCCTACGAGCAGTACTTC
.,14,TRBV11-2,TRBJ2-5,.,CASSYSNQEETQYF,TGTGCCAGCAGCTATTCGAATCAAGAAGAGACCCAGTACTTC
few,17,TRBV2,TRBJ1-6,TRBD1,CASSVFSGQPPNSPLHF,TGTGCCAGCAGTGTCTTCTCGGGACAGCCACCGAATTCACCCCTCCACTTT
once,12,TRBV29-1,TRBJ1-3,.,CSVKTAGNTIYF,TGCAGCGTCAAGACCGCCGGAAACACCATATATTTT
few,13,TRBV19,TRBJ1-4,.,CATGERGSEKLFF,TGTGCCACCGGGGAAAGGGGCAGTGAAAAACTGTTTTTT
.,14,TRBV7-9,TRBJ1-6,.,CASSSGSFNSPLHF,TGTGCCAGCAGTTCCGGGTCCTTTAATTCACCCCTCCACTTT
.,15,TRBV18,TRBJ2-2,.,CASSVSRGRTGELFF,TGTGCCAGCTCAGTAAGCAGGGGACGAACCGGGGAGCTGTTTTTT
.,18,TRBV10-3,TRBJ2-6,TRBD1,CAIRGGTGGRSGANVLTF,TGTGCCATCAGGGGCGGGACAGGGGGTCGTTCTGGGGCCAACGTCCTGACTTTC
.,14,TRBV2,TRBJ1-2,TRBD1,CASRSERGQGGYTF,TGTGCCAGCAGAAGTGAGAGGGGGCAAGGAGGCTACACCTTC
medium-sized,16,TRBV5-1,TRBJ1-6,TRBD1,CASSQTAGTGDSPLHF,TGCGCCAGCAGTCAGACAGCCGGGACAGGGGATTCACCCCTCCACTTT
.,18,TRBV9,TRBJ2-2,TRBD1,CASSVGIGTGGYTGELFF,TGTGCCAGCAGCGTAGGAATTGGGACAGGGGGCTACACCGGGGAGCTGTTTTTT
.,17,TRBV2,TRBJ2-6,.,CASSLLRVSLKANVLTF,TGTGCCAGCAGCCTATTAAGAGTTTCGTTAAAGGCCAACGTCCTGACTTTC
.,16,TRBV27,TRBJ2-5,.,CASRGALRGWQETQYF,TGTGCCAGCAGGGGGGCCCTACGGGGATGGCAAGAGACCCAGTACTTC
.,16,TRBV27,TRBJ2-7,.,CASSSPRDLGSYEQYF,TGTGCCAGCAGTTCCCCCAGGGACCTAGGGTCCTACGAGCAGTACTTC
.,15,TRBV7-8,TRBJ1-6,.,CASSLALAYNSPLHF,TGTGCCAGCAGCTTAGCATTGGCGTATAATTCACCCCTCCACTTT
few,13,TRBV29-1,TRBJ2-5,.,CSVGVTTQETQYF,TGCAGCGTGGGGGTAACTACACAAGAGACCCAGTACTTC
.,15,TRBV18,TRBJ1-6,.,CASSPGSRGISPLHF,TGTGCCAGCTCCCCCGGGTCCCGAGGGATTTCACCCCTCCACTTT
.,15,TRBV2,TRBJ1-1,.,CASSEDTGMNTEAFF,TGTGCCAGCAGTGAAGATACGGGCATGAACACTGAAGCTTTCTTT
.,13,TRBV4-2,TRBJ2-4,.,CASSQVDENIQYF,TGTGCCAGCAGCCAAGTGGACGAAAACATTCAGTACTTC
.,17,TRBV7-8,TRBJ2-1,TRBD2,CASSLGGSGGNYNEQFF,TGTGCCAGCAGCTTAGGGGGTAGCGGGGGTAATTACAATGAGCAGTTCTTC
.,13,TRBV5-4,TRBJ2-3,.,CASRLQRTDTQYF,TGTGCCAGCAGACTTCAACGCACAGATACGCAGTATTTT
.,15,TRBV4-3,TRBJ1-4,TRBD1,CASSQEGTGNEKLFF,TGCGCCAGCAGCCAAGAAGGGACAGGGAATGAAAAACTGTTTTTT
.,16,TRBV10-3,TRBJ2-3,.,CAISLTADPSTDTQYF,TGTGCCATCAGTCTAACAGCGGACCCTAGCACAGATACGCAGTATTTT
.,14,TRBV5-6,TRBJ1-6,TRBD1,CASSRDRLGSPLHF,TGTGCCAGCAGCCGGGACAGACTCGGTTCACCCCTCCACTTT
.,15,TRBV11-2,TRBJ1-1,.,CASSHLGGGDTEAFF,TGTGCCAGCAGCCACCTTGGGGGCGGGGACACTGAAGCTTTCTTT
few,15,TRBV5-5,TRBJ1-6,.,CASRFRQTHNSPLHF,TGTGCCAGCAGATTCCGACAGACTCATAATTCACCCCTCCACTTT
.,11,TRBV30,TRBJ1-2,TRBD1,CACGQDYGYTF,TGTGCCTGTGGACAGGACTATGGCTACACCTTC